This T cell receptor (beta chain) appears in the sequencing data of a study of CD8 T cells in Susac syndrome (dated by TCRdb to about 2019). About the full investigation: Among the Susac syndrome patients who were sequenced, clinically active disease was present in six and clinical remission was observed in roughly eight. Susac syndrome patients were therapy-naive, on corticosteroids (some also receiving IVIg), or on IVIg alone at blood withdrawal. Whether CD8+ T cell activation and differentiation in Susac syndrome was antigen driven was tested using repertoire sequencing. Study-level results and caveats: The study acknowledged that relatively few individuals were included in the TCR sequencing and HLA analysis. In the CD4+ T cell repertoire of Susac syndrome patients, clonal expansion was not detected.

A remark on this clonotype: Its binding antigen is unknown. No per-base quality is available; no much larger clone lies one base away.

RNA was extracted with the RNeasy kit and 0.5 to 1 ug was reverse transcribed using random hexamers. The immunoSEQ multiplex PCR assay, which covers 54 Vbeta and 13 Jbeta segments, was used to amplify TCR beta CDR3 regions. PCR amplification bias was corrected by using a synthetic template baseline for primer optimization and computational correction. Processing in the source paper ran as follows. Only productive sequences were kept, with reads annotated to V, D and J genes according to IMGT and analyzed in immunoSEQ Analyzer. To calculate clonality, Shannon entropy was normalized by log2 of the number of productive unique sequences and then subtracted from one. For each patient and control, public and private clones were evaluated within the 100 most prevalent clones. Clones were defined as Susac-specific when absent from the healthy and MS cohorts, from some 1,100 published viral clones and from other ImmuneACCESS disease sequences. In TCRdb, the public reads were trimmed at Q25 with fastp and aligned with MiXCR, with productive beta chains retained. Rows are unified per CDR3 protein, each entry keeping the most common DNA and genes. The authors' filters were not applied to this entry. The sample records some 96,000 distinct CDR3 sequences, 85% to 95% of which are singletons. Around 0.33% of the sample belongs to the ten largest clones.

Peripheral blood CD8+ and CD4+ T cells from healthy donors, Susac syndrome patients and multiple sclerosis patients were profiled using high-throughput TCR beta sequencing. The Susac syndrome patients fulfilled recently defined diagnostic criteria for definite or probable disease. Bulk CD8+ and CD4+ T cells were purified by magnetic negative isolation, whereas CD8+ TEMRA cells were enriched by FACS. Blood was drawn into EDTA tubes, processed within 24 hours, and PBMCs were isolated by density gradient centrifugation. PBMCs intended for TCR sequencing were frozen in liquid nitrogen and were later thawed in a 37 degrees C water bath. A purity of at least 90% was achieved for sorted or isolated CD4+, CD8+ and CD8+ TEMRA cells. V loses 2 bases, J loses 5 bases, and the germline ends lie 13 bases apart. The CDR3 sequence holds 14 residues, the cysteine and phenylalanine included. The sequence is cut down to CDR3 DNA, 42 bases in frame from base 1. Via the germline V gene, CDR1 is SGHTA and CDR2 FQGNSA.

The material sequenced was CD4+ T cells from PBMCs. In this chain, TRBV7-2 is recombined with TRBJ2-7; the D gene is perhaps TRBD1, on 6 matching bases. The source is a human donor with Susac syndrome. The base sequence is TGTGCCAGCAGCTTAAACGACAGGTTGAACGAGCAGTACTTC. The encoded protein is CASSLNDRLNEQYF. Reference TRBV7-2 and TRBJ2-7 genes cover what lies past the CDR3, so the full variable domain is GAGVSQSPSNKVTEKGKDVELRCDPISGHTALYWYRQSLGQGLEFLIYFQGNSAPDKSGLPSDRFSAERTGGSVSTLTIQRTQQEDSAVYLCASSLNDRLNEQYFGPGTRLTVT.